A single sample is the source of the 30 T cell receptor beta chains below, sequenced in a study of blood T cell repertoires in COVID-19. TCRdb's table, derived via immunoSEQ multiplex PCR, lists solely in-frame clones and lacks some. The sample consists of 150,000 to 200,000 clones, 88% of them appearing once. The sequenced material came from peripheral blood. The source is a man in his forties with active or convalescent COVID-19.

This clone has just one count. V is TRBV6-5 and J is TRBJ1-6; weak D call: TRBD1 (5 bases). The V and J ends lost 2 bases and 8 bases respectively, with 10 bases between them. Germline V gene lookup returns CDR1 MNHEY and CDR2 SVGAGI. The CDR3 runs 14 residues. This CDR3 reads CASSYREGDSPLHF. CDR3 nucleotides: TGTGCCAGCAGTTACAGGGAAGGGGATTCACCCCTCCACTTT.

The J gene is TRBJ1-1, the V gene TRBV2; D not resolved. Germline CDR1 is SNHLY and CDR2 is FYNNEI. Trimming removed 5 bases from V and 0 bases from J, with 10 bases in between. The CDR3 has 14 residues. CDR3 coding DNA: TGTGCCAGCAGTTCGAGGTCTTTGAACACTGAAGCTTTCTTT. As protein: CASSSRSLNTEAFF.

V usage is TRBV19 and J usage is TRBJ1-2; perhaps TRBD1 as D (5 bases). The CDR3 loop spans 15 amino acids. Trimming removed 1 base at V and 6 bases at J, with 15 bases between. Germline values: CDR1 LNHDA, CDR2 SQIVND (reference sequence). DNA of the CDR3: TGTGCCAGTAGTATAGTCAGAACAGGCAGGGATGGCTACACCTTC. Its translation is CASSIVRTGRDGYTF.

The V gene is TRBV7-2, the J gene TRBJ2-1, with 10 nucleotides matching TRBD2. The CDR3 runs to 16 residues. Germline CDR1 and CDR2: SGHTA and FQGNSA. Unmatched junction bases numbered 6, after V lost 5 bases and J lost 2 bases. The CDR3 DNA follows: TGTGCCAGCAGCCCCGGACTAGCGGTCACCTACAATGAGCAGTTCTTC. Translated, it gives CASSPGLAVTYNEQFF. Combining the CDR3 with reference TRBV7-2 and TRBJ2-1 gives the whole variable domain GAGVSQSPSNKVTEKGKDVELRCDPISGHTALYWYRQSLGQGLEFLIYFQGNSAPDKSGLPSDRFSAERTGGSVSTLTIQRTQQEDSAVYLCASSPGLAVTYNEQFFGPGTRLTVL.

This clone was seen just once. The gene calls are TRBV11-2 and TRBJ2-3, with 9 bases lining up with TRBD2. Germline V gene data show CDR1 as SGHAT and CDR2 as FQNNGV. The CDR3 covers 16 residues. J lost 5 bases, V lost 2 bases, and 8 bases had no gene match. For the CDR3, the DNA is TGTGCCAGCAGCTTACTTGCGGGAGGGCCGGGAGATACGCAGTATTTT. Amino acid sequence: CASSLLAGGPGDTQYF.

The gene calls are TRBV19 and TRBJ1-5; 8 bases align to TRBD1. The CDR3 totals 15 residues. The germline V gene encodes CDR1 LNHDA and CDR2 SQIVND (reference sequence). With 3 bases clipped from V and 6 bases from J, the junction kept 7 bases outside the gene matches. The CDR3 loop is CASSINRQGIQPQHF. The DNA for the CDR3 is TGTGCCAGTAGTATTAATAGACAGGGGATTCAGCCCCAGCATTTT.

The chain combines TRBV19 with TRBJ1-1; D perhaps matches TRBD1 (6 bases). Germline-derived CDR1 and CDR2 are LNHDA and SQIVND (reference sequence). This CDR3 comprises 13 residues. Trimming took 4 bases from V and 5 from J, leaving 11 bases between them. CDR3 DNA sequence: TGTGCCAGTAGTAGCAGGGGTGGGACTGAAGCTTTCTTT. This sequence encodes CASSSRGGTEAFF.

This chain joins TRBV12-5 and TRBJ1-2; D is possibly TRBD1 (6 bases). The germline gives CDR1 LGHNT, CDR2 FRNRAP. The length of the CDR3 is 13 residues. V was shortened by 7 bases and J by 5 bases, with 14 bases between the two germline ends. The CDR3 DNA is TGTGCTAGTGCCGAGGGCCAGGGGTATGGCTACACCTTC. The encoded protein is CASAEGQGYGYTF. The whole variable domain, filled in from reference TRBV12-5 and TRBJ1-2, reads DARVTQTPRHKVTEMGQEVTMRCQPILGHNTVFWYRQTMMQGLELLAYFRNRAPLDDSGMPKDRFSAEMPDATLATLKIQPSEPRDSAVYFCASAEGQGYGYTFGSGTRLTVV.

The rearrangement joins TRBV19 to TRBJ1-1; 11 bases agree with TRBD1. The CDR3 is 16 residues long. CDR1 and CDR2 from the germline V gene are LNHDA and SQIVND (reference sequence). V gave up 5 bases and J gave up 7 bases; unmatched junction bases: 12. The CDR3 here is CASSFRPGQGVGEAFF. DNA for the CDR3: TGTGCCAGTAGTTTCCGGCCGGGACAGGGGGTTGGTGAAGCTTTCTTT.

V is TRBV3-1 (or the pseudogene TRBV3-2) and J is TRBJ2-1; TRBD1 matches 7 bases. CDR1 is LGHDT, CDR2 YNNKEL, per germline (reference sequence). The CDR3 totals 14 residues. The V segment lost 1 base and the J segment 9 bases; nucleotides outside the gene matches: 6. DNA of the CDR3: TGTGCCAGCAGCCAAGCGGGACAGTCGGGTGAGCAGTTCTTC. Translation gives CASSQAGQSGEQFF.

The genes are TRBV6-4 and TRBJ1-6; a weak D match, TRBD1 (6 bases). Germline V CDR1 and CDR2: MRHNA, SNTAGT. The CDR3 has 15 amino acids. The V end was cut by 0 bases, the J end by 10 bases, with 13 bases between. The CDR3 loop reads CASSDSPGGGSPLHF. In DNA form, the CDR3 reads TGTGCCAGCAGTGACTCGCCTGGCGGGGGCTCACCCCTCCACTTT.

The CDR3 spells CASSYIQGREKLFF. The DNA of the CDR3 is TGTGCCAGCAGTTACATTCAGGGAAGGGAAAAACTGTTTTTT. V usage is TRBV6-5 and J usage is TRBJ1-4; D is possibly TRBD1 (5 bases). Trimming cost V 2 bases and J 8 bases, with 12 bases left between them. This CDR3 comprises 14 residues. CDR1 is MNHEY, CDR2 SVGAGI, per germline.

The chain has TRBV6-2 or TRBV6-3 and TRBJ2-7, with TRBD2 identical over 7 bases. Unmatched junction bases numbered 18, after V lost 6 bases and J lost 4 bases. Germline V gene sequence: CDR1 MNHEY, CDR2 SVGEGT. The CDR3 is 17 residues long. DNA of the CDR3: TGTGCCAGCAGCCCCCAGTGGGTCGCAGGGACTAAGTACGAGCAGTACTTC. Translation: CASSPQWVAGTKYEQYF.

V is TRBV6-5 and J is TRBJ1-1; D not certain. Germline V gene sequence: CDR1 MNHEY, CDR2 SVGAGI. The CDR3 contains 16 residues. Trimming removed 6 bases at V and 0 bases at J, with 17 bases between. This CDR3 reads CASSYDTGFMNTEAFF. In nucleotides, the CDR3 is TGTGCCAGCAGCTACGACACGGGGTTTATGAACACTGAAGCTTTCTTT.

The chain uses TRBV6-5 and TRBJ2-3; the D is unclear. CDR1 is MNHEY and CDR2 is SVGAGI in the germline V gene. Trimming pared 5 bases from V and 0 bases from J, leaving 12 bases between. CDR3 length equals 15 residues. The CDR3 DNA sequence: TGTGCCAGCAGTCCGCTCCTAGACAGCACAGATACGCAGTATTTT. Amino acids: CASSPLLDSTDTQYF.

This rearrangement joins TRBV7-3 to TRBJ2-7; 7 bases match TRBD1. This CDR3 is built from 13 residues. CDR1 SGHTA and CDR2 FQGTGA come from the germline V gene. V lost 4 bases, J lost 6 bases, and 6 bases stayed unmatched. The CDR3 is CASSYGTVGEQYF. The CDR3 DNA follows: TGTGCCAGCAGCTACGGGACAGTCGGCGAGCAGTACTTC.

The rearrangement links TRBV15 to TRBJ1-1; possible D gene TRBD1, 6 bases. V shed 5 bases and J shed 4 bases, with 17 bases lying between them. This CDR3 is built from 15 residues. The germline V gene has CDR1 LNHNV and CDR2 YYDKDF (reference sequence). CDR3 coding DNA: TGTGCCACCAGCGATGGTCGGGGGGCCGGCACTGAAGCTTTCTTT. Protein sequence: CATSDGRGAGTEAFF.

The CDR3 bases are TGTGCCAGCAGCTTAGTCCCACCTAACGTGTTAGATACGCAGTATTTT. Protein sequence: CASSLVPPNVLDTQYF. The chain is built from TRBV11-2 and TRBJ2-3; no clear D. Trimming took off 1 base at V and 5 bases at J, with 16 bases between the two ends. The CDR3 sequence is 16 residues long. The germline gives CDR1 SGHAT, CDR2 FQNNGV.

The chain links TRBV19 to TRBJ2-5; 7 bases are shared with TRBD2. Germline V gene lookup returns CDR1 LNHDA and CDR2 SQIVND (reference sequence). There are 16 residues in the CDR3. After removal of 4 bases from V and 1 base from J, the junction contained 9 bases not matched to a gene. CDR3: CASSTLSGLPQETQYF. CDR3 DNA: TGTGCCAGTAGTACTCTTTCGGGACTACCCCAAGAGACCCAGTACTTC.

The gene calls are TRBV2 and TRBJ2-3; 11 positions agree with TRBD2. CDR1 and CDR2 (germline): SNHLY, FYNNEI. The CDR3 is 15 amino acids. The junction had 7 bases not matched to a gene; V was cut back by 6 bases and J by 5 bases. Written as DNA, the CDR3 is TGTGCCAGCAGCATGGGACTAGCGGCCGGAGATACGCAGTATTTT. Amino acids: CASSMGLAAGDTQYF.

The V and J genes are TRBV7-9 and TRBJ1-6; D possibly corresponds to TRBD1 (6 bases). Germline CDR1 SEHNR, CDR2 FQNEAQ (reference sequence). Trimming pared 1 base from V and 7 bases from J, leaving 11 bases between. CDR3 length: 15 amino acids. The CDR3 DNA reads TGTGCCAGCAGCTTAGGGCAGGGGAGAAATTCACCCCTCCACTTT. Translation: CASSLGQGRNSPLHF.

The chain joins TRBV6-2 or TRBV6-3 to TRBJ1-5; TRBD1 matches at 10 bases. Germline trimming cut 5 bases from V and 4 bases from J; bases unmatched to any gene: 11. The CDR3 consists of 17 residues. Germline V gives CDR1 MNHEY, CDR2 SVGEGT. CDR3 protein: CASSDRSGTGENQPQHF. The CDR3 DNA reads TGTGCCAGCAGTGACAGATCCGGGACAGGGGAGAATCAGCCCCAGCATTTT.

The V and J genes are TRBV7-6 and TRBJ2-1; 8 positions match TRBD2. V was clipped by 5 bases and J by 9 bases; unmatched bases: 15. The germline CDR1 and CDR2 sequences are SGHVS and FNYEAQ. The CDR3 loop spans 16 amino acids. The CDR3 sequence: CASSPGAGVLWAEQFF. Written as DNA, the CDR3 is TGTGCCAGCAGCCCGGGAGCGGGAGTGTTGTGGGCTGAGCAGTTCTTC.

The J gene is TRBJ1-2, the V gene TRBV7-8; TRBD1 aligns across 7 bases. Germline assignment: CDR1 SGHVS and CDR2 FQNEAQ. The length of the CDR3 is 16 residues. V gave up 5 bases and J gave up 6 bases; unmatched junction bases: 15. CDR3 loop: CASSPRTGEMTDGYTF. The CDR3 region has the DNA TGTGCCAGCAGCCCCCGGACAGGCGAAATGACGGATGGCTACACCTTC. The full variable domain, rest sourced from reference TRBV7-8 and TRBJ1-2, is GAGVSQSPRYKVAKRGQDVALRCDPISGHVSLFWYQQALGQGPEFLTYFQNEAQLDKSGLPSDRFFAERPEGSVSTLKIQRTQQEDSAVYLCASSPRTGEMTDGYTFGSGTRLTVV.

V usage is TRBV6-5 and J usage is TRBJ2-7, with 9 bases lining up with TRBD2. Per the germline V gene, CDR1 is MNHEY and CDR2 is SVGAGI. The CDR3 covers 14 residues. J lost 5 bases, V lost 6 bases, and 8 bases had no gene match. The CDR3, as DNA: TGTGCCAGCAGCCCCGGCAGCGGGAGGAACGAGCAGTACTTC. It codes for CASSPGSGRNEQYF.

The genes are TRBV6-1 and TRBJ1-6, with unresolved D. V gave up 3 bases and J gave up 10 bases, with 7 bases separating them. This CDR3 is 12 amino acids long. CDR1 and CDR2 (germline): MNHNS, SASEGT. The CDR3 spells CASSDTISPLHF. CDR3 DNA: TGTGCCAGCAGTGATACAATCTCACCCCTCCACTTT.

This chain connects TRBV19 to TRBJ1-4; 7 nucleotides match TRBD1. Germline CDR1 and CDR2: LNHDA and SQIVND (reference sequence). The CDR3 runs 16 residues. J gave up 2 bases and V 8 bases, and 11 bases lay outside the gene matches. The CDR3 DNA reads TGTGCCAGTTCCCGCAGGGGGATGAGTACTAATGAAAAACTGTTTTTT. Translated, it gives CASSRRGMSTNEKLFF.

The CDR3, as DNA: TGTGCCAGTAAATGGACTAGCGGGCCAACAAGCTCCTACAATGAGCAGTTCTTC. Translation: CASKWTSGPTSSYNEQFF. This sequence joins TRBV19 and TRBJ2-1; TRBD2 aligns across 11 bases. This CDR3 spans 18 amino acids. Germline CDR1 and CDR2: LNHDA and SQIVND (reference sequence). J lost 0 bases, V lost 7 bases, and 11 bases had no gene match.

This CDR3 is CASSGGTGNYGYTF. In DNA, the CDR3 is TGCGCCAGCAGCGGAGGGACGGGAAACTATGGCTACACCTTC. The chain employs TRBV5-1 and TRBJ1-2, with D tentatively TRBD1 (5 bases). There are 14 residues in the CDR3. Trimming pared 4 bases from V and 2 bases from J, leaving 12 bases between. Germline V gene data show CDR1 as SGHRS and CDR2 as YFSETQ.

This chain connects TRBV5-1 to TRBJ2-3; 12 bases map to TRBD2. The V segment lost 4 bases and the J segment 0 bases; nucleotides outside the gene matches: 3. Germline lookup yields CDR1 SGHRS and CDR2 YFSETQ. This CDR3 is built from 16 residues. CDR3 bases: TGCGCCAGCAGCACAGGACTAGCGGGAAGCACAGATACGCAGTATTTT. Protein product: CASSTGLAGSTDTQYF.